Shown below are 26 T cell receptor beta chains from a single sample sequenced in a study of T cell repertoires in cytomegalovirus infection. TCRdb fed the reads into MiXCR, producing one record per CDR3 protein. The sample records more than 45,000 distinct CDR3 sequences, roughly 20% being singletons. Their antigens are not known. The source was CD8+ T cells from cultured PBMCs, collected from culture after CMV antigen stimulation. These receptors were taken from a human donor in good health (CMV status not recorded). Some clones in this sample may be carry-over from other donors' samples.

The chain carries TRBV7-9 and TRBJ1-1, with D perhaps matching TRBD1 (5 bases). Per the germline V gene, CDR1 is SEHNR and CDR2 is FQNEAQ (reference sequence). The CDR3 covers 12 residues. V was trimmed by 5 bases and J by 11 bases, leaving 15 bases between them. CDR3 DNA sequence: TGTGCCAGCAGCCTTGTTGAGACAGACGCTTTCTTT. Amino acids: CASSLVETDAFF.

J is TRBJ2-7 and V is TRBV7-3, with 7 bases aligning to TRBD1. The germline V gene encodes CDR1 SGHTA and CDR2 FQGTGA. The CDR3 contains 16 residues. Unmatched junction bases numbered 12, after V lost 2 bases and J lost 5 bases. The CDR3 DNA follows: TGTGCCAGCAGCTTAGTTGGTTCAGGACAGGAAAACGAGCAGTACTTC. Encoded protein: CASSLVGSGQENEQYF.

This clonotype was seen at least ten times. This chain uses TRBV7-2 with TRBJ2-5; maybe TRBD1 (6 bases). V was pared by 6 bases and J by 5 bases, with 19 bases between. CDR3 length: 15 residues. Germline lookup yields CDR1 SGHTA and CDR2 FQGNSA. CDR3 in amino acids: CASSIGATGFETQYF. The CDR3 DNA is TGTGCCAGCAGTATAGGGGCAACAGGGTTCGAGACCCAGTACTTC.

This clonotype is categorized as medium-sized. CDR3 protein: CASGGGIGELFF. The CDR3 DNA follows: TGTGCCAGCGGCGGGGGGATCGGGGAGCTGTTTTTT. V gene TRBV6-5 combines with J gene TRBJ2-2; TRBD2 aligns across 8 bases. Germline loops: CDR1 MNHEY, CDR2 SVGAGI. The CDR3 runs 12 residues. J was trimmed by 7 bases and V by 8 bases; bases with no gene match: 3.

This clonotype was found a few times. The chain recombines TRBV12-3 or TRBV12-4 with TRBJ2-1; 8 bases map to TRBD2. V was clipped by 2 bases and J by 15 bases; unmatched bases: 12. The CDR3 is 14 residues long. CDR3 amino acids: CASSLPRSGGLPFF. The CDR3 region has the DNA TGTGCCAGCAGTTTACCTCGATCGGGAGGGTTGCCGTTCTTC.

This chain connects TRBV4-1 to TRBJ2-7; 9 nucleotides match TRBD2. CDR1 is MGHRA, CDR2 YSYEKL, per germline. After removal of 1 base from V and 1 base from J, the junction contained 5 bases not matched to a gene. The CDR3 has 16 amino acids. This CDR3 reads CASSQVSGSGSYEQYF. As DNA, the CDR3 is TGCGCCAGCAGCCAAGTTAGCGGGAGTGGTTCCTACGAGCAGTACTTC.

The chain joins TRBV7-2 to TRBJ2-7; D possibly uses TRBD1 or TRBD2 (5 bases each). V gave up 5 bases and J gave up 5 bases, with 22 bases separating them. Germline CDR1 SGHTA, CDR2 FQGNSA. The CDR3 contains 16 residues. CDR3 residues: CASSTSRDELRNEQYF. For the CDR3, the DNA is TGTGCCAGCAGCACCTCCCGGGACGAACTACGAAACGAGCAGTACTTC.

This clonotype occurred many times. V usage is TRBV7-2 and J usage is TRBJ1-5; possible D gene TRBD1, 5 bases. CDR1 and CDR2 (germline): SGHTA, FQGNSA. This CDR3 is built from 16 residues. Trimming took off 1 base at V and 6 bases at J, with 16 bases between the two ends. CDR3 protein: CASSLVTAGLGQPQHF. CDR3 nucleotides: TGTGCCAGCAGCTTAGTAACGGCAGGGCTCGGTCAGCCCCAGCATTTT. Full variable domain (rest looked up from reference TRBV7-2 and TRBJ1-5): GAGVSQSPSNKVTEKGKDVELRCDPISGHTALYWYRQSLGQGLEFLIYFQGNSAPDKSGLPSDRFSAERTGGSVSTLTIQRTQQEDSAVYLCASSLVTAGLGQPQHFGDGTRLSIL.

The J gene is TRBJ2-5, the V gene TRBV5-4; TRBD2 aligns across 9 bases. The junction had 2 bases not matched to a gene; V was cut back by 1 base and J by 1 base. The length of the CDR3 is 15 residues. In germline, CDR1 is SGHNT, CDR2 YYREEE (reference sequence). The CDR3 bases are TGTGCCAGCAGCTTGTCTAGCGGGATCCAAGAGACCCAGTACTTC. Its translation is CASSLSSGIQETQYF.

This clonotype was seen more than once but under ten times. The V and J genes are TRBV7-6 and TRBJ2-3, with 14 bases fitting TRBD2. J lost 4 bases, V lost 2 bases, and 5 bases had no gene match. This CDR3 region has 17 residues. CDR1 and CDR2 from the germline V gene are SGHVS and FNYEAQ. This chain's CDR3 is CASSLRAGLAGADTQYF. The DNA of the CDR3 is TGTGCCAGCAGCTTAAGGGCGGGACTAGCGGGAGCAGATACGCAGTATTTT.

V is TRBV25-1 and J is TRBJ1-1, with D uncertain. The CDR3 totals 17 residues. Per the germline V gene, CDR1 is MGHDK and CDR2 is SYGVNS. The V gene lost 2 bases and the J gene lost 5 bases, with 21 bases spanning the gap. CDR3 bases: TGTGCCAGCAGTGAAAAGGATGGCTGGGGAGACGTGACTGAAGCTTTCTTT. This translates into CASSEKDGWGDVTEAFF.

The chain is built from TRBV3-1 and TRBJ1-1, with TRBD1 identical over 7 bases. V shed 4 bases and J 9 bases; nucleotides not matched to a gene: 5. Germline lookup yields CDR1 LGHDT and CDR2 YNNKEL (reference sequence). The CDR3 sequence is 12 residues long. In nucleotides, the CDR3 is TGTGCCAGCAGCCTTGCCAGGGGGAAAGCTTTCTTT. Translated: CASSLARGKAFF.

This clonotype was seen a few times. V usage is TRBV12-3 or TRBV12-4 and J usage is TRBJ2-1; possibly TRBD2 for D (6 bases). V was cut by 7 bases and J by 4 bases, with 14 bases left in between. The CDR3 covers 14 residues. The CDR3, as DNA: TGTGCCAGCAACCGGGCGGAGGGGTACAATGAGCAGTTCTTC. Translating gives CASNRAEGYNEQFF.

In this sample, this clonotype turned up a few times. The chain uses TRBV5-1 and TRBJ2-1; D is undetermined. Per the germline V gene, CDR1 is SGHRS and CDR2 is YFSETQ. Trimming took off 0 bases at V and 0 bases at J, with 13 bases between the two ends. The CDR3 is 17 residues long. The CDR3 DNA reads as TGCGCCAGCAGCTTGGTGGAAGCCCGTAGCTCCTACAATGAGCAGTTCTTC. It yields the protein CASSLVEARSSYNEQFF.

CDR3 amino acids: CSARETGLGVTDTQYF. DNA of the CDR3: TGCAGTGCTAGAGAGACAGGGCTGGGGGTCACAGATACGCAGTATTTT. The genes are TRBV20-1 and TRBJ2-3, with 7 bases fitting TRBD1. J lost 2 bases, V lost 0 bases, and 8 bases had no gene match. The length of the CDR3 is 16 residues. Germline loops: CDR1 DFQATT, CDR2 SNEGSKA (reference sequence).

The chain carries TRBV6-2 or TRBV6-3 and TRBJ1-5, with 7 bases identical to TRBD1. This CDR3 comprises 14 residues. Germline V lookup: CDR1 MNHEY, CDR2 SVGEGT. V shed 2 bases, J shed 4 bases, and the junction held 2 bases outside the gene matches. CDR3 in amino acids: CASSYPGQNQPQHF. DNA for the CDR3: TGTGCCAGCAGTTACCCGGGACAGAATCAGCCCCAGCATTTT.

This chain links TRBV6-8 with TRBJ2-1; D may be TRBD1 (6 bases). This CDR3 contains 14 residues. V lost 2 bases and J lost 4, with 9 bases in between. The germline CDR1 and CDR2 sequences are MNHGY and SAAAGT. The CDR3 nucleotides are TGTGCCAGCAGTTACAGGGGGTTTTACAATGAGCAGTTCTTC. It translates to CASSYRGFYNEQFF.

This chain uses TRBV2 with TRBJ2-1; 7 bases map to TRBD1. The germline gives CDR1 SNHLY, CDR2 FYNNEI. There are 15 residues in the CDR3. V lost 6 bases to trimming and J lost 4 bases; unmatched junction nucleotides: 9. The CDR3 DNA follows: TGTGCCAGCAGCGTCCGGGACAGAACGTACAATGAGCAGTTCTTC. It yields the protein CASSVRDRTYNEQFF.

This clonotype was counted at least ten times. V usage is TRBV27 and J usage is TRBJ2-2; D tentatively fits TRBD1 or TRBD2 (5 bases each). V was cut by 2 bases and J by 3 bases, with 7 bases left in between. Germline V gene data show CDR1 as MNHEY and CDR2 as SMNVEV (reference sequence). The CDR3 totals 14 residues. In nucleotides, the CDR3 is TGTGCCAGCAGTTTAGGGGGAGACACCGGGGAGCTGTTTTTT. It is translated as CASSLGGDTGELFF.

This clonotype was seen a few times. This chain connects TRBV4-1 to TRBJ1-4; D is ambiguous. CDR1 MGHRA and CDR2 YSYEKL come from the germline V gene. V gave up 0 bases and J gave up 4 bases, with 9 bases separating them. CDR3 length: 15 residues. The CDR3 DNA is TGCGCCAGCAGCCAAGATCCTGGCAGTAATGAAAAACTGTTTTTT. Amino acid sequence: CASSQDPGSNEKLFF.

The chain recombines TRBV19 with TRBJ2-3, with TRBD1 identical over 7 bases. CDR3 size: 11 residues. J gave up 4 bases and V 9 bases, and 1 base lay outside the gene matches. Germline lookup yields CDR1 LNHDA and CDR2 SQIVND (reference sequence). Written as DNA, the CDR3 is TGTGCCAGCAGGGGGTCAGATACGCAGTATTTT. This codes for CASRGSDTQYF.

This clonotype has a handful of counts. This chain connects TRBV6-6 to TRBJ1-1, with D maybe TRBD1 (6 bases). Germline assignment: CDR1 MNHNY and CDR2 SVGAGI (reference sequence). Trimming took 6 bases from V and 1 from J, leaving 9 bases between them. The CDR3 totals 13 residues. The DNA of the CDR3 is TGTGCCAGCAGAATACAGGGGAACACTGAAGCTTTCTTT. This codes for CASRIQGNTEAFF.

This clonotype was seen a handful of times. The chain carries TRBV12-3 or TRBV12-4 and TRBJ1-6; 9 bases agree with TRBD1. There are 14 residues in the CDR3. After removal of 4 bases from V and 9 bases from J, the junction contained 4 bases not matched to a gene. CDR3 DNA: TGTGCCAGCAGTTCGTCGACAGGGGGTTCACCCCTCCACTTT. Amino acids: CASSSSTGGSPLHF.

The CDR3 region is CASSWDRGGGYTF. CDR3 DNA sequence: TGTGCCAGCAGCTGGGACAGGGGAGGTGGCTACACCTTC. The V call is TRBV7-9, the J call TRBJ1-2; 10 positions agree with TRBD1. The CDR3 runs to 13 residues. The J segment lost 7 bases and the V segment lost 4 bases, leaving 3 bases of the junction unmatched. The germline gives CDR1 SEHNR, CDR2 FQNEAQ (reference sequence).

Worth noting for this clonotype: One end of the junction fails to match germline, which may point to a read error. The chain links TRBV4-3 to TRBJ2-3; 7 nucleotides align to TRBD1. The CDR3 has 15 amino acids. The germline CDR1 and CDR2 sequences are LGHNA and YSLEER. CDR3 bases: TGCGCCAGCAGCGAAGACGACAGGGCCACAGATACGCAGTATTTT. Protein product: CASSEDDRATDTQYF.

V is TRBV19 and J is TRBJ2-7, with TRBD1 as a possible D gene (6 bases). V was shortened by 5 bases and J by 1 base, with 18 bases between the two germline ends. The CDR3 sequence is 16 residues long. Per germline, CDR1 LNHDA and CDR2 SQIVND (reference sequence). The CDR3 DNA reads as TGTGCCAGTAGTCCCAGGACAGTATATTCTTCCTACGAGCAGTACTTC. This encodes CASSPRTVYSSYEQYF.